A selection of T cell receptor beta chains follows, all from one sample in a study of blood T cell repertoires in COVID-19. Profiling relied on immunoSEQ multiplex PCR, and the TCRdb table lists in-frame clones only, not all of them. Here the sample spans some 300,000 clones, roughly 87% being singletons. Sequencing was carried out using PBMCs or T cells enriched from blood (not recorded which). These receptors were taken from a woman younger than 45 who had recovered from COVID-19. CDR3s include the opening cysteine and the closing phenylalanine or tryptophan. A D gene is named only where the DNA matches it firmly. For some rows the clone size is stated as once, few or many, or as a class when expanded; others skip it.

abundance | j_gene | d_gene | v_gene | len | CDR3nt | CDR3aa
once | TRBJ2-1 | . | TRBV27 | 18 | TGTGCCAGCAGTTTAAGGGGGAACCTAGCCCTCTCTGACAATGAGCAGTTCTTC | CASSLRGNLALSDNEQFF
. | TRBJ2-7 | . | TRBV6-1 | 13 | TGTGCCAGCAGTGAGGGGAGACTATACGAGCAGTACTTC | CASSEGRLYEQYF
. | TRBJ1-1 | . | TRBV14 | 15 | TGTGCCAGCAGCCAAGAGATAGGGGGGGACACTGAAGCTTTCTTT | CASSQEIGGDTEAFF
. | TRBJ1-2 | TRBD1 | TRBV28 | 17 | TGTGCCAGCAGTACAGGAGGGACAGAGGACTTAATCTATGGCTACACCTTC | CASSTGGTEDLIYGYTF
. | TRBJ2-1 | TRBD2 | TRBV7-3 | 19 | TGTGCCAGCAGCTATGGGAGGGCGACAGCGTCTAACACCTACAATGAGCAGTTCTTC | CASSYGRATASNTYNEQFF
few | TRBJ1-1 | . | TRBV28 | 14 | TGTGCCAGCAGCCGGGTAGGAATCTTGACTGAAGCTTTCTTT | CASSRVGILTEAFF
. | TRBJ1-2 | . | TRBV21-1 | 14 | TGTGCCAGCAGCAAAGTAGGAGGGTTTTACGGCTACACCTTC | CASSKVGGFYGYTF
. | TRBJ2-5 | TRBD1 | TRBV5-1 | 16 | TGCGCCAGCAGCGGGCGAACAGGGGCGGGTGGAGAGACCCAGTACTTC | CASSGRTGAGGETQYF
. | TRBJ1-1 | TRBD1 | TRBV25-1 | 14 | TGTGCCAGCAGTGAACTGGGACAGCAGACTGAAGCTTTCTTT | CASSELGQQTEAFF
. | TRBJ2-7 | TRBD1 | TRBV7-8 | 14 | TGTGCCAGCAGCAGGGGGACAGGGGAAAGCGAGCAGTACTTC | CASSRGTGESEQYF
. | TRBJ2-1 | . | TRBV3-1/TRBV3-2 | 15 | TGTGCCAGCAGCCCGGTGACTAGGGTCTTCAATGAGCAGTTCTTC | CASSPVTRVFNEQFF
. | TRBJ1-2 | . | TRBV28 | 12 | TGTGCCAGCACCGAAACCGCTAGTGGCTACACCTTC | CASTETASGYTF
. | TRBJ2-2 | . | TRBV7-2 | 14 | TGTGCCAGCACCACGCGAGCGAACACCGGGGAGCTGTTTTTT | CASTTRANTGELFF
. | TRBJ1-3 | . | TRBV6-5 | 15 | TGTGCCAGCAGTTACTCGACAGGAGCTGGAAACACCATATATTTT | CASSYSTGAGNTIYF
. | TRBJ2-3 | . | TRBV9 | 15 | TGTGCCAGCAGCGTAGTAAGCGGAGTCACAGATACGCAGTATTTT | CASSVVSGVTDTQYF